Below, 9 T cell receptor beta chains from the same sample are listed, as sequenced in a study of B cell selection in AIRE deficiency. Assay used: immunoSEQ multiplex PCR; TCRdb lists only in-frame clones, some missing. The data contain tens of thousands of clones, 80% to 95% of them singletons. Sorted regulatory T cells were CD4-positive, CD25-high and CD127-low or negative. Specimen: CD4+CD25+ Tregs sorted from PBMCs. The receptors shown here come from a human donor in good health.

The chain couples TRBV11-3 to TRBJ2-1, with TRBD2 matching over 10 bases. The V segment lost 1 base and the J segment 8 bases; nucleotides outside the gene matches: 8. The CDR3 contains 16 residues. CDR1 and CDR2 from the germline V gene are SGHNT and YENEEA. The CDR3 spells CASSLGGLALGDEQFF. The CDR3 DNA follows: TGTGCCAGCAGCTTAGGGGGACTAGCGCTAGGCGATGAGCAGTTCTTC.

The chain uses TRBV9 and TRBJ1-2, with 7 bases matching TRBD1. Losses at the gene ends were 4 bases for V and 7 bases for J; bases not matched to a gene: 10. The CDR3 loop spans 14 amino acids. Germline V gene data show CDR1 as SGDLS and CDR2 as YYNGEE. CDR3 amino acids: CASSPRDSNSGYTF. The DNA of the CDR3 is TGTGCCAGCAGCCCTCGGGACAGCAATTCTGGCTACACCTTC. The full variable domain, completed using reference TRBV9 and TRBJ1-2, is DSGVTQTPKHLITATGQRVTLRCSPRSGDLSVYWYQQSLDQGLQFLIQYYNGEERAKGNILERFSAQQFPDLHSELNLSSLELGDSALYFCASSPRDSNSGYTFGSGTRLTVV.

The rearrangement uses TRBV6-1 and TRBJ2-7, with D possibly TRBD1 on 5 matching bases. Germline values: CDR1 MNHNS, CDR2 SASEGT. Trimming left V 2 bases short and J 2 bases short, with 16 bases between. The CDR3 has 16 amino acids. CDR3 nucleotide sequence: TGTGCCAGCAGTGAAAAGCACAGGTTAACTCCCTACGAGCAGTACTTC. Amino acid sequence: CASSEKHRLTPYEQYF.

The rearrangement links TRBV18 to TRBJ1-3; D is possibly TRBD1 (5 bases). Between the trimmed V and J ends, which lost 4 bases and 0 bases, there was a span of 16 bases. Germline V gene data show CDR1 as KGHSH and CDR2 as LQKENI. The length of the CDR3 is 17 residues. The CDR3 sequence: CASSQTGGRISGNTIYF. The CDR3 region has the DNA TGTGCCAGCTCACAAACAGGAGGGCGCATCTCTGGAAACACCATATATTTT.

The chain has TRBV6-6 and TRBJ2-7; 9 bases match TRBD2. V shed 5 bases and J 5 bases; nucleotides not matched to a gene: 10. Germline loops: CDR1 MNHNY, CDR2 SVGAGI (reference sequence). The CDR3 sequence is 15 residues long. The CDR3 region is CASSPRWREGNEQYF. The CDR3 region has the DNA TGTGCCAGCAGTCCCCGCTGGCGGGAGGGAAACGAGCAGTACTTC.

This clone is categorized as medium-sized. The chain has TRBV6-1 and TRBJ2-3, with 11 bases matching TRBD2. The CDR3 loop spans 15 amino acids. Trimming at V came to 6 bases and at J to 2 bases, leaving 4 bases not matched to a gene. Germline V gene data show CDR1 as MNHNS and CDR2 as SASEGT. CDR3 sequence reads: CASSRLAGFTDTQYF. For the CDR3, the DNA is TGTGCCAGCAGCAGACTAGCGGGGTTCACAGATACGCAGTATTTT.

This chain uses TRBV10-3 with TRBJ2-7; TRBD2 agrees at 11 bases. This CDR3 has 15 amino acids. Per the germline V gene, CDR1 is ENHRY and CDR2 is SYGVKD. Trimming cost V 6 bases and J 3 bases; bases outside gene matches: 7. The CDR3 here is CAIRQTSGTYYEQYF. In nucleotides, the CDR3 is TGTGCCATCAGGCAGACTAGCGGGACATACTACGAGCAGTACTTC.

As regards this clone: Other nucleotide sequences in the sample specify the same CDR3. The chain employs TRBV7-2 and TRBJ1-5, with D possibly TRBD1 on 5 matching bases. Germline V CDR1 and CDR2: SGHTA, FQGNSA. Trimming took 1 base from V and 5 from J, leaving 6 bases between them. The CDR3 covers 13 residues. CDR3 coding DNA: TGTGCCAGCAGCTTAGTGGGGGATCAGCCCCAGCATTTT. Amino acid sequence: CASSLVGDQPQHF. The variable domain in full, completed from reference TRBV7-2 and TRBJ1-5, reads GAGVSQSPSNKVTEKGKDVELRCDPISGHTALYWYRQSLGQGLEFLIYFQGNSAPDKSGLPSDRFSAERTGGSVSTLTIQRTQQEDSAVYLCASSLVGDQPQHFGDGTRLSIL.

This clone showed up just a few times. The chain is built from TRBV6-1 and TRBJ2-2; perhaps D is TRBD1 or TRBD2 (5 bases each). This CDR3 spans 16 amino acids. Germline loops: CDR1 MNHNS, CDR2 SASEGT. V was clipped by 3 bases and J by 2 bases, with 13 bases between them. CDR3 sequence: CASSDFGTVNTGELFF. CDR3 nucleotide sequence: TGTGCCAGCAGTGACTTCGGGACCGTCAACACCGGGGAGCTGTTTTTT.